The rows below give T cell receptor beta chains drawn from one sample of a study of T cell responses to AZD1222 COVID-19 vaccine. Assay used: immunoSEQ multiplex PCR; TCRdb lists only in-frame clones, some missing. The data contain 95,000 to 110,000 clones, about 90% of them singletons. Sequenced here: peripheral blood, sampled on day 0 of AZD1222 vaccination. Every receptor here comes from an adult in good health. The CDR3 runs from the conserved cysteine through the conserved F or W. D genes are given only for firm matches. Clone size is shown for a subset of rows, as once, few, many or a class of expanded clone.

DNA: TGTGCCAGCAGTGGGGACAGGGGATTTGGGGAGCAGTACTTC; CDR3: CASSGDRGFGEQYF; D: TRBD1; J: TRBJ2-7; size: once; V: TRBV2
DNA: TGTGCCAGCAGTTACTCCGGGACAGAGCCTTACGAGCAGTACTTC; CDR3: CASSYSGTEPYEQYF; D: TRBD1; J: TRBJ2-7; size: .; V: TRBV6-5
DNA: TGTGCCAGCAGGACAGGAGTCACCGGGGAGCTGTTTTTT; CDR3: CASRTGVTGELFF; D: .; J: TRBJ2-2; size: .; V: TRBV27
DNA: TGTGCCAGTAGTAGAGGACAGGGGGCCGGCACCGGGGAGCTGTTTTTT; CDR3: CASSRGQGAGTGELFF; D: TRBD1; J: TRBJ2-2; size: few; V: TRBV19
DNA: TGTGCCAGCAGCCACCAATCGGGCCTAGCGGGCAGGGGGTATGAGCAGTTCTTC; CDR3: CASSHQSGLAGRGYEQFF; D: .; J: TRBJ2-1; size: .; V: TRBV4-2
DNA: TGTGCCAGCAGTTACATGGGGGGGGAGACCCAGTACTTC; CDR3: CASSYMGGETQYF; D: TRBD2; J: TRBJ2-5; size: once; V: TRBV6-2/TRBV6-3
DNA: TGTGCCAGCAGCCCCATACGAGGCGTCTACAATGAGCAGTTCTTC; CDR3: CASSPIRGVYNEQFF; D: .; J: TRBJ2-1; size: .; V: TRBV11-2
DNA: TGTGCCAGCAGAGGGACGGTGAACACCGGGGAGCTGTTTTTT; CDR3: CASRGTVNTGELFF; D: .; J: TRBJ2-2; size: .; V: TRBV7-9
DNA: TGCGCCAGCAGCCAAGAACTTGGGACTAGCGGGGTATACAATGAGCAGTTCTTC; CDR3: CASSQELGTSGVYNEQFF; D: TRBD2; J: TRBJ2-1; size: .; V: TRBV4-3
DNA: TGTGCCTCTCACAGGGGGCTAGCGGGGGACAATGAGCAGTTCTTC; CDR3: CASHRGLAGDNEQFF; D: .; J: TRBJ2-1; size: .; V: TRBV19
DNA: TGTGCCAGCACCGGGACAGCCGCGGGTGGCTACACCTTC; CDR3: CASTGTAAGGYTF; D: TRBD1; J: TRBJ1-2; size: .; V: TRBV2
DNA: TGTGCCAGCAGCCTGATCCTAGCAACTAATGAAAAACTGTTTTTT; CDR3: CASSLILATNEKLFF; D: .; J: TRBJ1-4; size: .; V: TRBV5-5
DNA: TGCAGTGCTAGAGATCATGGCTACACCTTC; CDR3: CSARDHGYTF; D: .; J: TRBJ1-2; size: .; V: TRBV20-1
DNA: TGTGCCAGCAGAAGATACGGGACAGAAGATTTCGTGCAGTACTTC; CDR3: CASRRYGTEDFVQYF; D: TRBD1; J: TRBJ2-7; size: .; V: TRBV6-5
DNA: TGTGCCAGCAGCGTAGCCCCCCAGCGGGGGCTGGGTGAGCAGTTCTTC; CDR3: CASSVAPQRGLGEQFF; D: TRBD2; J: TRBJ2-1; size: .; V: TRBV9
DNA: TGTGCCAGCAGTGGACTAGACACCGGGGAGCTGTTTTTT; CDR3: CASSGLDTGELFF; D: .; J: TRBJ2-2; size: .; V: TRBV6-4
DNA: TGTGCCAGCAGGGGGACTTCCGAGACCCAGTACTTC; CDR3: CASRGTSETQYF; D: .; J: TRBJ2-5; size: few; V: TRBV9
DNA: TGTGCCAGCACGAGGTTTGGGACCCAAGCTTTCTTT; CDR3: CASTRFGTQAFF; D: .; J: TRBJ1-1; size: .; V: TRBV12-3/TRBV12-4
DNA: TGCGCCAGCAGTTTGGGTTGGGACCTTCGGGACTATGGCTACACCTTC; CDR3: CASSLGWDLRDYGYTF; D: .; J: TRBJ1-2; size: .; V: TRBV5-1
DNA: TGTGCCAGCAGCCAGCGGGGGGGTGGAACAGATACGCAGTATTTT; CDR3: CASSQRGGGTDTQYF; D: TRBD2; J: TRBJ2-3; size: .; V: TRBV5-5
DNA: TGTGCCAGCTCACCTGCCGAAGGCAATTCACCCCTCCACTTT; CDR3: CASSPAEGNSPLHF; D: .; J: TRBJ1-6; size: .; V: TRBV18
DNA: TGTGCCAGCAGCCAAGAGGTCCGGGATTCACCCCTCCACTTT; CDR3: CASSQEVRDSPLHF; D: .; J: TRBJ1-6; size: .; V: TRBV3-1/TRBV3-2
DNA: TGTGCCAGTAGTATGTGGGCCAATCAGCCCCAGCATTTT; CDR3: CASSMWANQPQHF; D: .; J: TRBJ1-5; size: .; V: TRBV19
DNA: TGTGCCAGCAGAGGGCCCCAGAACACTGAAGCTTTCTTT; CDR3: CASRGPQNTEAFF; D: .; J: TRBJ1-1; size: .; V: TRBV7-9
DNA: TGTGCCAGTATCGTCAGGGGAAGATATGGCTACACCTTC; CDR3: CASIVRGRYGYTF; D: .; J: TRBJ1-2; size: .; V: TRBV19
DNA: TGTGCCAGCAGCTTGGTCCTGAACACTGAAGCTTTCTTT; CDR3: CASSLVLNTEAFF; D: .; J: TRBJ1-1; size: .; V: TRBV5-4
DNA: TGTGCCAGCAGCTTACTAGCCTCCTACAATGAGCAGTTCTTC; CDR3: CASSLLASYNEQFF; D: .; J: TRBJ2-1; size: few; V: TRBV11-2
DNA: TGTGCCAGCAAGGGGGCCGGTTACAATGAGCAGTTCTTC; CDR3: CASKGAGYNEQFF; D: TRBD1; J: TRBJ2-1; size: .; V: TRBV11-3
DNA: TGTGCCAGCAGCGCAATTCGAGACAGGGGGGAGCAGTACTTC; CDR3: CASSAIRDRGEQYF; D: TRBD1; J: TRBJ2-7; size: .; V: TRBV9
DNA: TGCGCCAGCAGCGTCGGACAGGGCGCCGGGGGGCTGTTTTTT; CDR3: CASSVGQGAGGLFF; D: TRBD1; J: TRBJ2-2; size: once; V: TRBV5-1
DNA: TGTGCCAGCAGCTTACCCAGCGGGGGGATGAACACCGGGGAGCTGTTTTTT; CDR3: CASSLPSGGMNTGELFF; D: TRBD2; J: TRBJ2-2; size: .; V: TRBV7-9
DNA: TGCGCCAGCAGCCAAGAGGATCGTAGCTCCTACGAGCAGTACTTC; CDR3: CASSQEDRSSYEQYF; D: .; J: TRBJ2-7; size: once; V: TRBV4-1
DNA: TGTGCCAGTACCAGGATTCAGAACACTGAAGCTTTCTTT; CDR3: CASTRIQNTEAFF; D: .; J: TRBJ1-1; size: .; V: TRBV19
DNA: TGCGCCAGCAGCTTGACAGGTCAGGGGGCAACTAATGAAAAACTGTTTTTT; CDR3: CASSLTGQGATNEKLFF; D: TRBD1; J: TRBJ1-4; size: .; V: TRBV5-1
DNA: TGCGCCAGCAGCTTGGGGGTGACAGGGTCGGGTGGCTACACCTTC; CDR3: CASSLGVTGSGGYTF; D: TRBD1; J: TRBJ1-2; size: .; V: TRBV5-1
DNA: TGTGCCTGGAGTATAGGCCTGAACACTGAAGCTTTCTTT; CDR3: CAWSIGLNTEAFF; D: .; J: TRBJ1-1; size: .; V: TRBV30